This TCR beta chain is drawn from a study of T cells expressing NK-cell markers. Study details: In sorted CD3+CD56+NKG2C+, CD3+CD56+NKG2C- and CD3+CD56-NKG2C+ T cells, TCR beta repertoires were obtained.

In generating TCR beta cDNA, 5'RACE template switching with UMIs was used. TCRdb re-called the 5' RACE reads; one entry per CDR3 protein, DNA not given. The record lists about 300,000 distinct CDR3 sequences, of which the ten most abundant hold about 4%. This CDR3 has 14 amino acids. Germline CDR1 and CDR2: SGHTA and FQGNSA. J is TRBJ2-5 and V is TRBV7-2; absent DNA, TCRdb's TRBD1 call cannot be checked. Sequencing used blood T cells: a sorted CD56 or NKG2C T cell subset, CD4+ or CD8+ T cells, or bulk PBMC T cells (not recorded which). This sequence was found in a woman between 18 and 75 years old in good health. The CDR3 sequence: CASSLKGGYETQYF.